These 29 T cell receptor beta chains were all obtained from the same sample, sequenced in a study of OX40 agonist ivuxolimab in advanced cancers. Sequencing was performed with immunoSEQ multiplex PCR; in TCRdb, only in-frame clones are kept and a portion is missing. The table lists about 50,000 clones, 79% of them singletons. The sequencing used CD4+ or CD8+ T cells sorted from blood, collected in a trial of the OX40 agonist ivuxolimab. These receptors were taken from an adult with an advanced solid tumor such as melanoma, head and neck, liver or kidney cancer.

This clone was counted once. The genes are TRBV28 and TRBJ2-5; 9 bases agree with TRBD2. V trimming: 2 bases; J trimming: 6 bases; junction bases outside the gene matches: 1. Per germline, CDR1 MDHEN and CDR2 SYDVKM. This CDR3 is built from 13 residues. CDR3 bases: TGTGCCAGCAGTTTAAGCGGGGGGAAGACCCAGTACTTC. As protein: CASSLSGGKTQYF. The variable domain in full, completed from reference TRBV28 and TRBJ2-5, reads DVKVTQSSRYLVKRTGEKVFLECVQDMDHENMFWYRQDPGLGLRLIYFSYDVKMKEKGDIPEGYSVSREKKERFSLILESASTNQTSMYLCASSLSGGKTQYFGPGTRLLVL.

This clone was detected a few times. This chain uses TRBV5-6 with TRBJ2-5, with TRBD1 matching 7 bases. V trimming: 8 bases; J trimming: 2 bases; junction bases outside the gene matches: 12. This CDR3 spans 15 amino acids. The V gene's germline CDR1 is SGHDT and CDR2 YYEEEE. The CDR3 protein is CARVMTGTAQETQYF. For the CDR3, the DNA is TGTGCCAGGGTCATGACCGGGACAGCTCAAGAGACCCAGTACTTC.

This sequence joins TRBV7-2 and TRBJ2-3, with D possibly TRBD1 on 5 matching bases. The V end was cut by 4 bases, the J end by 5 bases, with 22 bases between. The CDR3 extends over 17 amino acids. CDR1 and CDR2 (germline): SGHTA, FQGNSA. CDR3 amino acids: CASSYQTLRGRGDTQYF. CDR3 nucleotides: TGTGCCAGCAGCTACCAGACCCTTCGAGGTAGGGGAGATACGCAGTATTTT.

V and J are TRBV30 and TRBJ1-3; no firm D call. Germline V gene lookup returns CDR1 GTSNPN and CDR2 SVGIG (reference sequence). Trimming took 4 bases from V and 2 from J, leaving 9 bases between them. The CDR3 length is 13 residues. The CDR3 sequence is CAWTGIAGNTIYF. CDR3 DNA: TGTGCCTGGACGGGGATAGCTGGAAACACCATATATTTT. Full variable domain (remainder filled in from reference TRBV30 and TRBJ1-3): SQTIHQWPATLVQPVGSPLSLECTVEGTSNPNLYWYRQAAGRGLQLLFYSVGIGQISSEVPQNLSASRPQDRQFILSSKKLLLSDSGFYLCAWTGIAGNTIYFGEGSWLTVV.

This clone was observed a handful of times. J is TRBJ1-3 and V is TRBV11-2; unclear D gene. The CDR3 totals 16 residues. V was trimmed by 4 bases and J by 4 bases, leaving 17 bases between them. The germline CDR1 and CDR2 sequences are SGHAT and FQNNGV. The CDR3 sequence is CASSYDGVLDGNTIYF. In nucleotides, the CDR3 is TGTGCCAGCAGCTACGACGGAGTGTTGGACGGAAACACCATATATTTT.

The J gene is TRBJ1-2, the V gene TRBV30; weak D call: TRBD1 (6 bases). The germline gives CDR1 GTSNPN, CDR2 SVGIG (reference sequence). CDR3 length: 14 amino acids. The V end lost 7 bases, the J end lost 2 bases, and 17 bases lay between the germline ends. CDR3 in DNA: TGTGCCTACTACCTAACAGGGTCGAACTATGGCTACACCTTC. Amino acids: CAYYLTGSNYGYTF. Drawing the rest from reference TRBV30 and TRBJ1-2, the complete variable domain is SQTIHQWPATLVQPVGSPLSLECTVEGTSNPNLYWYRQAAGRGLQLLFYSVGIGQISSEVPQNLSASRPQDRQFILSSKKLLLSDSGFYLCAYYLTGSNYGYTFGSGTRLTVV.

This chain links TRBV6-5 with TRBJ2-5; possibly TRBD1 for D (6 bases). This CDR3 contains 15 residues. CDR1 is MNHEY, CDR2 SVGAGI, per germline. Trimming removed 0 bases at V and 4 bases at J, with 12 bases between. The CDR3 coding sequence is TGTGCCAGCAGTTACTCGTACAGGGTGGGAGAGACCCAGTACTTC. It is translated as CASSYSYRVGETQYF.

The rearrangement joins TRBV7-2 to TRBJ2-1, with 13 positions matching TRBD2. This CDR3 is 15 amino acids long. After removal of 1 base from V and 7 bases from J, the junction contained 1 base not matched to a gene. The germline V gene encodes CDR1 SGHTA and CDR2 FQGNSA. Here the CDR3 reads CASSLGLAGGNEQFF. DNA of the CDR3: TGTGCCAGCAGCTTAGGACTAGCGGGAGGAAATGAGCAGTTCTTC.

The genes are TRBV7-2 and TRBJ1-2; D possibly corresponds to TRBD1 (5 bases). The CDR3 has 14 amino acids. The germline V gene has CDR1 SGHTA and CDR2 FQGNSA. The V gene lost 2 bases and the J gene lost 4 bases, with 11 bases spanning the gap. The CDR3 coding sequence is TGTGCCAGCAGCTTAAACGGGGGAGCCTATGGCTACACCTTC. Translated, it gives CASSLNGGAYGYTF. Together with reference TRBV7-2 and TRBJ1-2, the CDR3 gives the full variable domain: GAGVSQSPSNKVTEKGKDVELRCDPISGHTALYWYRQSLGQGLEFLIYFQGNSAPDKSGLPSDRFSAERTGGSVSTLTIQRTQQEDSAVYLCASSLNGGAYGYTFGSGTRLTVV.

This rearrangement joins TRBV7-9 to TRBJ1-1, with 7 bases fitting TRBD1. Trimming removed 5 bases from V and 0 bases from J; junction bases left unmatched: 12. Germline-derived CDR1 and CDR2 are SEHNR and FQNEAQ (reference sequence). This CDR3 has 17 amino acids. CDR3 nucleotides: TGTGCCAGCAGCCCCGACAGGGCTCTAGGATTGAACACTGAAGCTTTCTTT. Protein: CASSPDRALGLNTEAFF.

This clone has only one observation. The chain combines TRBV6-6 with TRBJ1-5; D is possibly TRBD1 (5 bases). Germline V CDR1 and CDR2: MNHNY, SVGAGI (reference sequence). The length of the CDR3 is 13 residues. Trimming shortened V by 7 bases and J by 7 bases, and 14 bases separated the two germline ends. The CDR3 nucleotides read TGTGCCAGCACCGAGGGGTTCGGACAGCCCCAGCATTTT. Translating it yields CASTEGFGQPQHF.

This rearrangement joins TRBV28 to TRBJ1-5, with 7 positions matching TRBD1. The germline CDR1 and CDR2 sequences are MDHEN and SYDVKM. CDR3 length equals 14 residues. V trimming: 7 bases; J trimming: 8 bases; junction bases outside the gene matches: 11. The CDR3 is CASNPGTAVEPQHF. DNA of the CDR3: TGTGCCAGCAATCCTGGGACAGCCGTTGAGCCCCAGCATTTT.

The table lists this clone with a count of one. The J gene is TRBJ1-1, the V gene TRBV20-1; 9 bases map to TRBD1. J gave up 8 bases and V 4 bases, and 2 bases lay outside the gene matches. CDR3 length: 11 amino acids. CDR1 and CDR2 from the germline V gene are DFQATT and SNEGSKA (reference sequence). The CDR3 region has the DNA TGCAGTGCTAAGGGACAGGGAGAAGCTTTCTTT. Protein: CSAKGQGEAFF.

The chain combines TRBV15 with TRBJ2-2; D possibly corresponds to TRBD2 (5 bases). V lost 1 base to trimming and J lost 7 bases, with 7 bases between them. Germline V gives CDR1 LNHNV, CDR2 YYDKDF (reference sequence). The CDR3 is 13 residues long. In DNA form, the CDR3 reads TGTGCCACCAGCAGAGTTGAGGGCGGGGAGCTGTTTTTT. Translating gives CATSRVEGGELFF.

J is TRBJ2-2 and V is TRBV7-8; D not certain. Per germline, CDR1 SGHVS and CDR2 FQNEAQ. This CDR3 spans 15 amino acids. Trimming shortened V by 3 bases and J by 0 bases, and 8 bases separated the two germline ends. This CDR3 is CASSLSRPNTGELFF. The CDR3 DNA reads TGTGCCAGCAGCTTGTCACGCCCGAACACCGGGGAGCTGTTTTTT.

The chain recombines TRBV5-4 with TRBJ2-6; no definite D call. Trimming removed 2 bases at V and 0 bases at J, with 3 bases between. Germline loops: CDR1 SGHNT, CDR2 YYREEE (reference sequence). The CDR3 is 14 amino acids. The CDR3 sequence: CASSFYSGANVLTF. DNA of the CDR3: TGTGCCAGCAGCTTTTACTCTGGGGCCAACGTCCTGACTTTC. Supplemented by reference TRBV5-4 and TRBJ2-6, the full variable domain reads ETGVTQSPTHLIKTRGQQVTLRCSSQSGHNTVSWYQQALGQGPQFIFQYYREEENGRGNFPPRFSGLQFPNYSSELNVNALELDDSALYLCASSFYSGANVLTFGAGSRLTVL.

This clone is a singleton in its sample. The J gene is TRBJ2-2, the V gene TRBV25-1; possible D gene TRBD2, 6 bases. Germline lookup yields CDR1 MGHDK and CDR2 SYGVNS. Trimming took off 3 bases at V and 2 bases at J, with 10 bases between the two ends. This CDR3 comprises 15 residues. CDR3 loop: CASSDSGTNTGELFF. The CDR3 DNA sequence: TGTGCCAGCAGTGACTCCGGGACTAACACCGGGGAGCTGTTTTTT. The full variable domain, in which reference TRBV25-1 and TRBJ2-2 provide the parts outside the CDR3, is EADIYQTPRYLVIGTGKKITLECSQTMGHDKMYWYQQDPGMELHLIHYSYGVNSTEKGDLSSESTVSRIRTEHFPLTLESARPSHTSQYLCASSDSGTNTGELFFGEGSRLTVL.

This clone occurred many times. The rearrangement links TRBV10-3 to TRBJ1-2; D is possibly TRBD1 (5 bases). CDR3 length: 16 amino acids. Trimming took off 2 bases at V and 0 bases at J, with 13 bases between the two ends. Germline assignment: CDR1 ENHRY and CDR2 SYGVKD. The chain's CDR3 is CAISERRDASNYGYTF. The DNA of the CDR3 is TGTGCCATCAGTGAGCGCCGGGACGCTTCTAACTATGGCTACACCTTC.

The genes are TRBV7-9 and TRBJ2-6; the D is unclear. Germline values: CDR1 SEHNR, CDR2 FQNEAQ (reference sequence). V was shortened by 2 bases and J by 2 bases, with 13 bases between the two germline ends. The CDR3 has 17 residues. CDR3 in amino acids: CASSLIMWTTGANVLTF. CDR3 nucleotides: TGTGCCAGCAGCTTAATTATGTGGACCACTGGGGCCAACGTCCTGACTTTC.

The chain employs TRBV11-1 and TRBJ1-1; no clear D. V was pared by 0 bases and J by 3 bases, with 2 bases between. The germline V gene has CDR1 SGHAT and CDR2 FQDESV (reference sequence). This CDR3 is built from 12 residues. Here the CDR3 DNA reads TGTGCCAGCAGCTTAGCGTACACTGAAGCTTTCTTT. Its translation: CASSLAYTEAFF. Looking up the rest from reference TRBV11-1 and TRBJ1-1 gives the full variable domain: EAEVAQSPRYKITEKSQAVAFWCDPISGHATLYWYRQILGQGPELLVQFQDESVVDDSQLPKDRFSAERLKGVDSTLKIQPAELGDSAMYLCASSLAYTEAFFGQGTRLTVV.

The chain carries TRBV7-9 and TRBJ1-2; D is possibly TRBD1 (5 bases). Germline CDR1 and CDR2: SEHNR and FQNEAQ (reference sequence). The CDR3 is 14 residues long. Trimming cost V 1 base and J 6 bases, with 12 bases left between them. CDR3 loop: CASSLEGLTDGYTF. The CDR3 nucleotides read TGTGCCAGCAGCTTAGAGGGGCTGACGGATGGCTACACCTTC.

This chain links TRBV9 with TRBJ2-7; either TRBD1 or TRBD2 may supply D (5 bases each). The CDR3 contains 15 residues. Per germline, CDR1 SGDLS and CDR2 YYNGEE. V was cut by 0 bases and J by 2 bases, with 12 bases left in between. The CDR3 DNA follows: TGTGCCAGCAGCGTAGAGTCCGGGACGACCTACGAGCAGTACTTC. The encoded protein is CASSVESGTTYEQYF.

The rearrangement uses TRBV23-1 and TRBJ2-7; TRBD1 might be the D (7 bases). TRBV23-1 has ORF status, its function being uncertain. The CDR3 sequence is 12 residues long. Trimming took off 10 bases at V and 3 bases at J, with 13 bases between the two ends. The CDR3 here is CATGDSYYEQYF. Here the CDR3 DNA reads TGCGCCACGGGGGACAGCTACTACGAGCAGTACTTC.

This clone was counted between two and nine times. The chain couples TRBV7-3 to TRBJ1-4; 7 nucleotides match TRBD1. In germline, CDR1 is SGHTA, CDR2 FQGTGA. The CDR3 contains 15 residues. The V segment lost 5 bases and the J segment 5 bases; nucleotides outside the gene matches: 8. CDR3 in amino acids: CASSLTGERNEKLFF. The CDR3 DNA reads as TGTGCCAGCAGCCTTACAGGGGAACGAAATGAAAAACTGTTTTTT.

The genes are TRBV10-3 and TRBJ2-1, with 7 bases matching TRBD1. Germline V gives CDR1 ENHRY, CDR2 SYGVKD. The CDR3 sequence is 13 residues long. V was pared by 10 bases and J by 5 bases, with 8 bases of the junction left unmatched. The DNA for the CDR3 is TGTGCCACCCGGGACAGACGGAACAATGAGCAGTTCTTC. Translating it yields CATRDRRNNEQFF.

This clone was counted a few times. The chain recombines TRBV9 with TRBJ2-5, with D possibly TRBD1 on 5 matching bases. CDR3 length equals 16 residues. V lost 0 bases, J lost 2 bases, and 14 bases lay in between. Germline-derived CDR1 and CDR2 are SGDLS and YYNGEE. CDR3: CASSVALGQGQETQYF. CDR3 DNA sequence: TGTGCCAGCAGCGTAGCTTTGGGGCAGGGACAAGAGACCCAGTACTTC.

The chain joins TRBV5-8 to TRBJ2-5; D ambiguous. V was clipped by 0 bases and J by 4 bases, with 1 base between them. CDR3 length equals 11 residues. Germline assignment: CDR1 SGHTS and CDR2 YDEGEE. The CDR3 spells CASSLAETQYF. The CDR3 DNA reads as TGTGCCAGCAGCTTGGCAGAGACCCAGTACTTC.

This clone was seen once. The rearrangement joins TRBV11-2 to TRBJ2-1, with TRBD2 matching over 16 bases. This CDR3 region has 19 residues. CDR1 SGHAT and CDR2 FQNNGV come from the germline V gene. Unmatched junction bases numbered 7, after V lost 5 bases and J lost 0 bases. The CDR3 sequence is CASSLGTSGGVLSYNEQFF. The CDR3 DNA reads TGTGCCAGCAGCCTCGGGACTAGCGGGGGGGTACTCTCCTACAATGAGCAGTTCTTC.

This clone came up a few times. In DNA, the CDR3 is TGTGCCAGCAGCCGGTCCGGACAGGGCTCTGGAAACACCATATATTTT. Translated: CASSRSGQGSGNTIYF. This chain links TRBV9 with TRBJ1-3; 8 nucleotides match TRBD1. The germline V gene has CDR1 SGDLS and CDR2 YYNGEE. After removal of 4 bases from V and 0 bases from J, the junction contained 6 bases not matched to a gene. CDR3 size: 16 residues.